This TCR beta chain was documented in a study of cytomegalovirus exposure and HLA in healthy donors. With regard to this clone: Its antigen is as yet unknown.

CDR1 MNHEY and CDR2 SMNVEV come from the germline V gene (reference sequence). This CDR3 comprises 14 residues. The V and J ends lost 6 bases and 3 bases respectively, with 14 bases between them. General observations from the study: The HLA-A and HLA-B alleles of most subjects were reportedly predicted accurately from TCR beta sequences. The listing of approximately 160 TCR beta chains classed them as cytomegalovirus-associated.

Primers for the PCR totalled 60 Vbeta and 13 Jbeta. Sequencing was performed with immunoSEQ multiplex PCR; in TCRdb, only in-frame clones are kept and a portion is missing. The table records 100,000 to 150,000 clones, around 81% of them present only once. Specimen: PBMCs. V and J are TRBV27 and TRBJ1-1; D might be TRBD1 (6 bases). The TCR was taken from a woman in her 50s in good health and CMV-seronegative. The chain's CDR3 is CASSRGGADTEAFF. Here the CDR3 DNA reads TGTGCCAGCAGCCGGGGGGGGGCAGACACTGAAGCTTTCTTT.